This TCR beta chain derives from a study of OX40 agonist ivuxolimab in advanced cancers. Data came from immunoSEQ multiplex PCR; TCRdb stores just in-frame clones and leaves some out. The profile shows about 19,000 clones, more than 80% of them singletons. CDR1 is MNHEY, CDR2 SMNVEV, per germline (reference sequence). There are 14 residues in the CDR3. V dropped 1 base and J dropped 5 bases, with 11 bases sitting between them. The V call is TRBV27, the J call TRBJ1-2; the D is unclear. Material: CD4+ or CD8+ T cells sorted from blood, obtained in a trial of the OX40 agonist ivuxolimab. This receptor was identified in an adult with an advanced solid tumor such as melanoma, head and neck, liver or kidney cancer. The CDR3 DNA reads as TGTGCCAGCAGTTTATTTGGGGTAGGATATGGCTACACCTTC. Translating gives CASSLFGVGYGYTF.